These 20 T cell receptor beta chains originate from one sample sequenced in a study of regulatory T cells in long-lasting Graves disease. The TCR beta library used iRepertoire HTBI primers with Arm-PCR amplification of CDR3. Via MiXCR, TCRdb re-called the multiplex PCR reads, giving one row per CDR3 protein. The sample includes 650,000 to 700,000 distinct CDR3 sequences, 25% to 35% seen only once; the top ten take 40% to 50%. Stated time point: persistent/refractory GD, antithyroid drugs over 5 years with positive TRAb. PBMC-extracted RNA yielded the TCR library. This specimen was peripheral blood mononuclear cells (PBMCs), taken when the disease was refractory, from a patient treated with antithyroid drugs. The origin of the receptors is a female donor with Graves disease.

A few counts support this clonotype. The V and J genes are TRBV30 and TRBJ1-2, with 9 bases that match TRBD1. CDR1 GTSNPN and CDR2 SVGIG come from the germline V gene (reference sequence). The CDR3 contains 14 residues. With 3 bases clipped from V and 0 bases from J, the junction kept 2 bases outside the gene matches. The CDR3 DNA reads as TGTGCCTGGAGGCGGACAGGGGCTAACTATGGCTACACCTTC. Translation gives CAWRRTGANYGYTF.

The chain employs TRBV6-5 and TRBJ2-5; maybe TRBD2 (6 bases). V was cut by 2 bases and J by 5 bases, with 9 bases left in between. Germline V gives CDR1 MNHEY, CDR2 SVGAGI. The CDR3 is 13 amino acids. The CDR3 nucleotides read TGTGCCAGCAGTTACGGAGGGTTGGAGACCCAGTACTTC. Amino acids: CASSYGGLETQYF.

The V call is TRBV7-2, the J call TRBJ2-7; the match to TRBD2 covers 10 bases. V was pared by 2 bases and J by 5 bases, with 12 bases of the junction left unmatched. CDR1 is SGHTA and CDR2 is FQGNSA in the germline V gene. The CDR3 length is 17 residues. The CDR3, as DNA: TGTGCCAGCAGCTTATTCCTAGCGGGAGTAGGAAAGGACGAGCAGTACTTC. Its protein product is CASSLFLAGVGKDEQYF.

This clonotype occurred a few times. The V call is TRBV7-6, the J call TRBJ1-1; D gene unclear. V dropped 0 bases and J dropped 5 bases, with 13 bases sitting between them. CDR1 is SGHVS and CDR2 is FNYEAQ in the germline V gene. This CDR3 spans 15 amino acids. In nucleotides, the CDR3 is TGTGCCAGCAGCTTAGCGGGGTTTGGAGGAACTGAAGCTTTCTTT. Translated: CASSLAGFGGTEAFF.

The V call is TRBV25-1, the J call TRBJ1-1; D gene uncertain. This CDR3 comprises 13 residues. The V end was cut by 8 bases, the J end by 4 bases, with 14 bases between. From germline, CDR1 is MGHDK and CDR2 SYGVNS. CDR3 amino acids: CASRPGYTTEAFF. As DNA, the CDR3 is TGTGCCAGCCGGCCCGGTTATACCACTGAAGCTTTCTTT.

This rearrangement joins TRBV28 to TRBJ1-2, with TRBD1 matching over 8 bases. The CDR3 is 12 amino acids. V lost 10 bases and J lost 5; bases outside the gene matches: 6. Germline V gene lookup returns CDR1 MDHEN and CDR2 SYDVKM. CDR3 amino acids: CATRQGPYGYTF. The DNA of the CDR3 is TGTGCCACTCGACAGGGGCCATATGGCTACACCTTC.

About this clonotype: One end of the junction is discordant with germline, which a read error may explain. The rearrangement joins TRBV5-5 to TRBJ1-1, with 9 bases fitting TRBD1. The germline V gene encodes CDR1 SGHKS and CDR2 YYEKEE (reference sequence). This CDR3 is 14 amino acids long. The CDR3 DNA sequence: TGCGCCAGCAGCAGGACAGGGGAGGGAACTGAAGCTTTCTTT. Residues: CASSRTGEGTEAFF.

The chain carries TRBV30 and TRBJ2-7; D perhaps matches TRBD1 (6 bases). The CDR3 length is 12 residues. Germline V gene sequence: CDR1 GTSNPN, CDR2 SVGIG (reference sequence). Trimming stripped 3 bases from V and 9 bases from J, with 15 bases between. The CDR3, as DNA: TGTGCCTGGAGCCTCCCTGGGGGCGGGCAGTACTTC. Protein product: CAWSLPGGGQYF.

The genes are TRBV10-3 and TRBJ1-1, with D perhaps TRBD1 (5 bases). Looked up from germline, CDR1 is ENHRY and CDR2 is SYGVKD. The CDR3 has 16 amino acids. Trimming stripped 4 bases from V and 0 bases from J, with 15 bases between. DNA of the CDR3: TGTGCCATCAGTGGTGGGACGCAGTATATGAACACTGAAGCTTTCTTT. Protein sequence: CAISGGTQYMNTEAFF.

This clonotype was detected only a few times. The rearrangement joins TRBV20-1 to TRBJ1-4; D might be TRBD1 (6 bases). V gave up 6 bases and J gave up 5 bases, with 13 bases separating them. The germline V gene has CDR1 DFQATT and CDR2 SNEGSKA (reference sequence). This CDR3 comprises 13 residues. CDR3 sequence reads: CSADDRTNEKLFF. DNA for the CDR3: TGCAGTGCAGATGACAGGACGAATGAAAAACTGTTTTTT.

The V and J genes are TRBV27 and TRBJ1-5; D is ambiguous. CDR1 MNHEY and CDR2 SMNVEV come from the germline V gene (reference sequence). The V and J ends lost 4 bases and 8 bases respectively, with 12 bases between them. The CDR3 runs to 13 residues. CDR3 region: CASSSNLGEPQHF. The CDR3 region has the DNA TGTGCCAGCAGTTCAAACCTCGGGGAGCCCCAGCATTTT.

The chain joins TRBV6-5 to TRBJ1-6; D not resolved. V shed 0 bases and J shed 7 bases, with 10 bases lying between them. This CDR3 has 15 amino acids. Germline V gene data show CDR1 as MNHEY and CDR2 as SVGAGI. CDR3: CASSYSGHLNSPLHF. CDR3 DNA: TGTGCCAGCAGTTACTCGGGTCACTTAAATTCACCCCTCCACTTT.

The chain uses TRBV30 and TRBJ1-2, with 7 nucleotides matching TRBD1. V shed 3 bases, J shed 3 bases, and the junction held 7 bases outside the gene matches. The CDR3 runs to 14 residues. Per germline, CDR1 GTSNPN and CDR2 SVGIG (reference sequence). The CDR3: CAWRRQGRDYGYTF. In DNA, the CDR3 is TGTGCCTGGAGAAGACAGGGACGGGACTATGGCTACACCTTC.

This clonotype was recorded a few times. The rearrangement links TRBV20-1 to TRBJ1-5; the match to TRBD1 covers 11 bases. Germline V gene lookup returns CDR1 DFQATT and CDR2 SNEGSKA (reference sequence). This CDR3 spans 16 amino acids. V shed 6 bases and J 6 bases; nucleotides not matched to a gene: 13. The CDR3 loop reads CSADPRGQGAGQPQHF. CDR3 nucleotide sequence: TGCAGTGCCGACCCTCGAGGACAGGGGGCCGGTCAGCCCCAGCATTTT.

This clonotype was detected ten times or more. The CDR3 coding sequence is TGTGCCAGCAGCCAGGGAGCCTACGAGCAGTACTTC. Encoded protein: CASSQGAYEQYF. This rearrangement joins TRBV3-1 to TRBJ2-7; maybe TRBD2 (5 bases). The CDR3 loop spans 12 amino acids. Germline V gene sequence: CDR1 LGHDT, CDR2 YNNKEL (reference sequence). Trimming cost V 3 bases and J 2 bases, with 5 bases left between them.

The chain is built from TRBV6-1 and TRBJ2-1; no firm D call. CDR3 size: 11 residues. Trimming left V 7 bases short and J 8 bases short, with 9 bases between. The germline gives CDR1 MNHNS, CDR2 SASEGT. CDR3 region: CASTFGYEQFF. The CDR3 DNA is TGTGCCAGCACCTTTGGGTATGAGCAGTTCTTC.

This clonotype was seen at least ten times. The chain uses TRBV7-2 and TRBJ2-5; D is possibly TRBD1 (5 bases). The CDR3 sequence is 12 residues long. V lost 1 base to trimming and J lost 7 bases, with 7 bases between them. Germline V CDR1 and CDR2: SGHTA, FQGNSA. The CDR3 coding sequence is TGTGCCAGCAGCTTAGTAAGGGGGACCCAGTACTTC. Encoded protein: CASSLVRGTQYF.

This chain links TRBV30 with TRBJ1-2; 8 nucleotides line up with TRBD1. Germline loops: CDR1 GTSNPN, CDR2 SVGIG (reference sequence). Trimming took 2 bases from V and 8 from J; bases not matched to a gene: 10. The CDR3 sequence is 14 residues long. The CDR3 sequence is CAWSSGQGDEGYTF. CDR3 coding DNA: TGTGCCTGGAGTTCTGGACAGGGAGATGAGGGCTACACCTTC. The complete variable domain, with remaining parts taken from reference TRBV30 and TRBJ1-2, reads SQTIHQWPATLVQPVGSPLSLECTVEGTSNPNLYWYRQAAGRGLQLLFYSVGIGQISSEVPQNLSASRPQDRQFILSSKKLLLSDSGFYLCAWSSGQGDEGYTFGSGTRLTVV.

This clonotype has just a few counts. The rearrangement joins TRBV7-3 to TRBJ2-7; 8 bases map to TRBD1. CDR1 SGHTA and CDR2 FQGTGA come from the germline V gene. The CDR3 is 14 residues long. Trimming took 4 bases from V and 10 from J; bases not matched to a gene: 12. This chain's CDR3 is CASSSYPGQAHQYF. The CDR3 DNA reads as TGTGCCAGCAGCTCGTACCCGGGACAGGCTCATCAGTACTTC. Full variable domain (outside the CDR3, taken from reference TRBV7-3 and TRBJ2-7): GAGVSQTPSNKVTEKGKYVELRCDPISGHTALYWYRQSLGQGPEFLIYFQGTGAADDSGLPNDRFFAVRPEGSVSTLKIQRTERGDSAVYLCASSSYPGQAHQYFGPGTRLTVT.

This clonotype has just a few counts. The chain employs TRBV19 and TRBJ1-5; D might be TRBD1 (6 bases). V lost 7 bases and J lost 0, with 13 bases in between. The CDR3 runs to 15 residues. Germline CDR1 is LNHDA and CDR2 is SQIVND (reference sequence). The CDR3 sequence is CASTRTDPSNQPQHF. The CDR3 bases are TGTGCCAGTACTCGGACAGACCCTAGCAATCAGCCCCAGCATTTT.